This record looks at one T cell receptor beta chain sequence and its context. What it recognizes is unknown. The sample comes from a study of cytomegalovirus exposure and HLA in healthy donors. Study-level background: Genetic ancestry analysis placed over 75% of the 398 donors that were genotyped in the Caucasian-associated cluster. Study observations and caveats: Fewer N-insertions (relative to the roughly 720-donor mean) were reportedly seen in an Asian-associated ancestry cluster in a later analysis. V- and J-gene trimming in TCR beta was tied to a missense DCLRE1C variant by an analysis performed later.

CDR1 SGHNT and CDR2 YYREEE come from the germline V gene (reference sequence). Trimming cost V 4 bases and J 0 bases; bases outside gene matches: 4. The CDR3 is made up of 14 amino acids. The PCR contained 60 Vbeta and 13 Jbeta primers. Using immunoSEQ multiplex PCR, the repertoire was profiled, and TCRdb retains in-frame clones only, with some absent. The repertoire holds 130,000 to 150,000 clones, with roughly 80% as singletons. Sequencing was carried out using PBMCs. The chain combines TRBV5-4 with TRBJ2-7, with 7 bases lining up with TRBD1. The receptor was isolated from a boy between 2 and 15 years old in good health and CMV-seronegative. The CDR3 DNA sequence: TGTGCCAGCAGCGCGACAGGGCGCTCCTACGAGCAGTACTTC. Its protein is CASSATGRSYEQYF. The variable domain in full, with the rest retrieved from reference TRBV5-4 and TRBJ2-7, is ETGVTQSPTHLIKTRGQQVTLRCSSQSGHNTVSWYQQALGQGPQFIFQYYREEENGRGNFPPRFSGLQFPNYSSELNVNALELDDSALYLCASSATGRSYEQYFGPGTRLTVT.